Each of the 28 T cell receptor beta chains below was sequenced from the same sample in a study of OX40 agonist ivuxolimab in advanced cancers. The method was immunoSEQ multiplex PCR; TCRdb's version includes in-frame clones alone and lacks a portion of them. The data hold tens of thousands of clones, with approximately 86% observed a single time. The input for sequencing was CD4+ or CD8+ T cells sorted from blood, taken in a trial of the OX40 agonist ivuxolimab. These receptors were collected from an adult with an advanced solid tumor such as melanoma, head and neck, liver or kidney cancer.

The rearrangement joins TRBV14 to TRBJ1-1; D gene unclear. This CDR3 has 15 residues. CDR1 SGHDN and CDR2 FVKESK come from the germline V gene. Trimming removed 1 base at V and 3 bases at J, with 12 bases between. The CDR3 DNA follows: TGTGCCAGCAGCCAAGTGGCGGGAGGGTACACTGAAGCTTTCTTT. This gives the protein CASSQVAGGYTEAFF.

The V and J genes are TRBV2 and TRBJ1-4; D might be TRBD1 (5 bases). The germline gives CDR1 SNHLY, CDR2 FYNNEI. The CDR3 runs to 15 residues. The V end was cut by 6 bases, the J end by 12 bases, with 23 bases between. The CDR3 spells CASSLNGGDSNELFF. The CDR3 bases are TGTGCCAGCAGCCTTAATGGGGGGGACTCTAATGAACTGTTTTTT.

CDR3 nucleotide sequence: TGCGCCAGCAGCTTAGTACTAACCGGGACTAGACAAGAGACCCAGTACTTC. Its protein is CASSLVLTGTRQETQYF. The V call is TRBV5-1, the J call TRBJ2-5; TRBD2 aligns across 8 bases. V lost 2 bases and J lost 2; bases outside the gene matches: 11. The CDR3 has 17 amino acids. Germline CDR1 SGHRS, CDR2 YFSETQ.

The V gene is TRBV4-1, the J gene TRBJ1-2, with D tentatively TRBD1 (6 bases). Germline V gene sequence: CDR1 MGHRA, CDR2 YSYEKL. The length of the CDR3 is 16 residues. Deletions cut 3 bases from V and 5 bases from J, with 19 bases between. CDR3 DNA: TGCGCCAGCAGCCAGCCTAACCGCGGACAGAGATATGGCTACACCTTC. Translating gives CASSQPNRGQRYGYTF.

In this sample, this clone turned up once. The gene calls are TRBV5-1 and TRBJ1-1; no clear D gene. This CDR3 comprises 14 residues. Germline V gene data show CDR1 as SGHRS and CDR2 as YFSETQ. V shed 0 bases and J shed 1 base, with 7 bases lying between them. CDR3 nucleotide sequence: TGCGCCAGCAGCTTGGAACCGCAGAACACTGAAGCTTTCTTT. It translates to CASSLEPQNTEAFF. Full variable domain (rest looked up from reference TRBV5-1 and TRBJ1-1): KAGVTQTPRYLIKTRGQQVTLSCSPISGHRSVSWYQQTPGQGLQFLFEYFSETQRNKGNFPGRFSGRQFSNSRSEMNVSTLELGDSALYLCASSLEPQNTEAFFGQGTRLTVV.

The genes are TRBV6-6 and TRBJ1-4; no firm D call. V lost 4 bases, J lost 5 bases, and 8 bases lay in between. CDR1 is MNHNY and CDR2 is SVGAGI in the germline V gene (reference sequence). The CDR3 totals 13 residues. The CDR3 DNA reads TGTGCCAGCAGTTCTGATATGAATGAAAAACTGTTTTTT. Amino acid sequence: CASSSDMNEKLFF.

The V gene is TRBV30, the J gene TRBJ1-3; D possibly corresponds to TRBD1 (5 bases). In germline, CDR1 is GTSNPN, CDR2 SVGIG (reference sequence). This CDR3 contains 11 residues. Between the trimmed V and J ends, which lost 8 bases and 2 bases, there was a span of 7 bases. This CDR3 reads CAVDTGNTIYF. The DNA of the CDR3 is TGTGCCGTGGACACTGGAAACACCATATATTTT.

The rearrangement uses TRBV7-2 and TRBJ2-3; 8 bases are shared with TRBD2. This CDR3 comprises 16 residues. Looked up from germline, CDR1 is SGHTA and CDR2 is FQGNSA. The V and J ends lost 1 base and 2 bases, in that order; junction bases with no gene match: 5. In DNA, the CDR3 is TGTGCCAGCAGCTTAGATCCGGGGGGGAACACAGATACGCAGTATTTT. This encodes CASSLDPGGNTDTQYF.

The CDR3 loop reads CASSYSPGQGANEQFF. CDR3 coding DNA: TGTGCCAGCAGTTACTCCCCGGGACAGGGGGCAAATGAGCAGTTCTTC. This chain joins TRBV6-6 and TRBJ2-1; 12 nucleotides agree with TRBD1. The CDR3 covers 16 residues. The V segment lost 0 bases and the J segment 7 bases; nucleotides outside the gene matches: 4. CDR1 is MNHNY and CDR2 is SVGAGI in the germline V gene (reference sequence).

V is TRBV7-6 and J is TRBJ2-5; 11 bases map to TRBD1. The V segment lost 1 base and the J segment 7 bases; nucleotides outside the gene matches: 2. Germline V gene sequence: CDR1 SGHVS, CDR2 FNYEAQ. The CDR3 loop spans 14 amino acids. DNA for the CDR3: TGTGCCAGCAGCTTAGAGGGACAGGGGGGGACCCAGTACTTC. The encoded protein is CASSLEGQGGTQYF.

V and J are TRBV9 and TRBJ1-3; D uncertain. Per germline, CDR1 SGDLS and CDR2 YYNGEE. The length of the CDR3 is 16 residues. Trimming pared 4 bases from V and 2 bases from J, leaving 16 bases between. The CDR3 loop reads CASSYRGREAGNTIYF. The CDR3 bases are TGTGCCAGCAGCTATCGTGGGAGGGAAGCTGGAAACACCATATATTTT. The complete variable domain, with remaining parts taken from reference TRBV9 and TRBJ1-3, reads DSGVTQTPKHLITATGQRVTLRCSPRSGDLSVYWYQQSLDQGLQFLIQYYNGEERAKGNILERFSAQQFPDLHSELNLSSLELGDSALYFCASSYRGREAGNTIYFGEGSWLTVV.

This clone was detected once. V and J are TRBV11-2 and TRBJ2-5; the D gene is possibly TRBD1 (5 bases). Trimming removed 4 bases from V and 12 bases from J, with 18 bases in between. The CDR3 has 13 residues. Germline V gives CDR1 SGHAT, CDR2 FQNNGV. CDR3 sequence (DNA): TGTGCCAGCAGCTCCGCACCGGACGAAGGGGAGTACTTC. Amino acid sequence: CASSSAPDEGEYF. Supplemented by reference TRBV11-2 and TRBJ2-5, the full variable domain reads EAGVAQSPRYKIIEKRQSVAFWCNPISGHATLYWYQQILGQGPKLLIQFQNNGVVDDSQLPKDRFSAERLKGVDSTLKIQPAKLEDSAVYLCASSSAPDEGEYFGPGTRLLVL.

This CDR3 reads CASSYSNRGNQPQHF. CDR3 in DNA: TGTGCCAGCAGTTACTCGAACAGGGGAAATCAGCCCCAGCATTTT. The V call is TRBV6-5, the J call TRBJ1-5, with 7 nucleotides matching TRBD1. Germline CDR1 and CDR2: MNHEY and SVGAGI. J gave up 4 bases and V 0 bases, and 3 bases lay outside the gene matches. CDR3 length: 15 residues.

V usage is TRBV6-5 and J usage is TRBJ1-2, with D uncertain. The CDR3 runs 13 residues. Germline-derived CDR1 and CDR2 are MNHEY and SVGAGI. V lost 6 bases and J lost 6, with 14 bases in between. The DNA for the CDR3 is TGTGCCAGCAGCCCCGAGAGATTTCATGGCTACACCTTC. The encoded protein is CASSPERFHGYTF.

This clone showed up just once. This sequence joins TRBV19 and TRBJ1-5; D gene ambiguous. The CDR3 covers 13 residues. Between the trimmed V and J ends, which lost 7 bases and 3 bases, there was a span of 10 bases. Per germline, CDR1 LNHDA and CDR2 SQIVND (reference sequence). CDR3 residues: CASKDRDNQPQHF. As DNA, the CDR3 is TGTGCCAGTAAGGATAGGGACAATCAGCCCCAGCATTTT. Combining the CDR3 with reference TRBV19 and TRBJ1-5 gives the whole variable domain DGGITQSPKYLFRKEGQNVTLSCEQNLNHDAMYWYRQDPGQGLRLIYYSQIVNDFQKGDIAEGYSVSREKKESFPLTVTSAQKNPTAFYLCASKDRDNQPQHFGDGTRLSIL.

The chain recombines TRBV5-1 with TRBJ2-5; D could derive from TRBD1 or TRBD2 (6 bases each). Germline loops: CDR1 SGHRS, CDR2 YFSETQ. The V and J ends lost 0 bases and 4 bases respectively, with 16 bases between them. The CDR3 spans 16 residues. This CDR3 is CASSLVIQGGGETQYF. CDR3 in DNA: TGCGCCAGCAGCTTGGTTATACAGGGAGGAGGAGAGACCCAGTACTTC.

In DNA, the CDR3 is TGCAGTGCTAGAGCCGGATACGAGCAGTACTTC. Encoded protein: CSARAGYEQYF. This chain connects TRBV20-1 to TRBJ2-7; D uncertain. V was clipped by 1 base and J by 4 bases, with 5 bases between them. CDR1 and CDR2 (germline): DFQATT, SNEGSKA (reference sequence). The CDR3 loop spans 11 amino acids.

The chain uses TRBV7-9 and TRBJ1-1; tentative D call: TRBD1 (6 bases). With 0 bases removed from V and 2 bases from J, the gap between germline ends came to 7 bases. The germline gives CDR1 SEHNR, CDR2 FQNEAQ (reference sequence). The CDR3 totals 14 residues. DNA of the CDR3: TGTGCCAGCAGCTTAGCCAGGGGAAACACTGAAGCTTTCTTT. This translates into CASSLARGNTEAFF. The entire variable domain, with the rest obtained from reference TRBV7-9 and TRBJ1-1, is as follows: DTGVSQNPRHKITKRGQNVTFRCDPISEHNRLYWYRQTLGQGPEFLTYFQNEAQLEKSRLLSDRFSAERPKGSFSTLEIQRTEQGDSAMYLCASSLARGNTEAFFGQGTRLTVV.

This chain links TRBV11-3 with TRBJ2-7; TRBD1 matches at 11 bases. V dropped 5 bases and J dropped 6; count of bases not matched to a gene: 0. Germline V gives CDR1 SGHNT, CDR2 YENEEA. This CDR3 region has 12 residues. The CDR3 is CASSGQGAEQYF. The CDR3 DNA sequence: TGTGCCAGCAGCGGACAGGGGGCCGAGCAGTACTTC.

This clone was seen more than once but under ten times. The V and J genes are TRBV11-2 and TRBJ2-7; no clear D. Germline V gene data show CDR1 as SGHAT and CDR2 as FQNNGV. Trimming shortened V by 3 bases and J by 4 bases, and 10 bases separated the two germline ends. The CDR3 runs 13 residues. CDR3 nucleotides: TGTGCCAGCAGCTTTTCCGGAATTTACGAGCAGTACTTC. Its translation is CASSFSGIYEQYF.

The chain is built from TRBV28 and TRBJ2-5; 9 bases are a match to TRBD1. The CDR3 is made up of 14 amino acids. V lost 5 bases, J lost 5 bases, and 6 bases stayed unmatched. Germline loops: CDR1 MDHEN, CDR2 SYDVKM. The DNA for the CDR3 is TGTGCCAGCAGTCTGACAGGGGGTGTGGAGACCCAGTACTTC. Protein sequence: CASSLTGGVETQYF.

The V gene is TRBV19, the J gene TRBJ1-1; a possible D gene is TRBD1 (5 bases). CDR3 length: 14 amino acids. CDR1 is LNHDA and CDR2 is SQIVND in the germline V gene (reference sequence). V was pared by 1 base and J by 8 bases, with 14 bases between. CDR3 region: CASSIGGNAKEAFF. CDR3 coding DNA: TGTGCCAGTAGTATAGGGGGCAACGCGAAGGAAGCTTTCTTT.

This sequence joins TRBV29-1 and TRBJ1-4; 7 bases map to TRBD1. The CDR3 loop spans 15 amino acids. Trimming at V came to 7 bases and at J to 3 bases, leaving 11 bases not matched to a gene. Germline CDR1 and CDR2: SQVTM and ANQGSEA. The CDR3 coding sequence is TGCAGCGCGACCTGGACAGGCCCGCCTAATGAAAAACTGTTTTTT. It yields the protein CSATWTGPPNEKLFF.

The chain is built from TRBV18 and TRBJ1-1; D gene uncertain. Trimming took 3 bases from V and 2 from J, leaving 4 bases between them. CDR1 is KGHSH, CDR2 LQKENI, per germline. The CDR3 is 12 residues long. The CDR3 sequence is CASSPSNTEAFF. The DNA for the CDR3 is TGTGCCAGCTCACCGTCCAACACTGAAGCTTTCTTT.

The J gene is TRBJ1-2, the V gene TRBV28; 10 bases fit TRBD1. The CDR3 totals 15 residues. The germline V gene has CDR1 MDHEN and CDR2 SYDVKM. The V and J ends lost 6 bases and 7 bases, in that order; junction bases with no gene match: 11. The CDR3 here is CASRYSTTGGSGYTF. Here the CDR3 DNA reads TGTGCCAGCAGATACTCCACGACAGGGGGCTCTGGCTACACCTTC.

This clone was counted ten times or more. This chain connects TRBV5-1 to TRBJ2-2; D gene ambiguous. The CDR3 loop spans 14 amino acids. Deletions cut 5 bases from V and 0 bases from J, with 8 bases between. CDR1 is SGHRS, CDR2 YFSETQ, per germline. This CDR3 is CASSSKTNTGELFF. DNA of the CDR3: TGCGCCAGCAGTTCAAAGACGAACACCGGGGAGCTGTTTTTT.

This chain's CDR3 is CASSRGLVDAGELFF. Here the CDR3 DNA reads TGCGCCAGCAGCCGGGGACTAGTTGATGCCGGGGAGCTGTTTTTT. The rearrangement joins TRBV4-3 to TRBJ2-2, with 8 bases aligning to TRBD2. The trim removed 4 bases at V and 6 bases at J, leaving 7 bases unmatched. The CDR3 is 15 residues long. The germline V gene encodes CDR1 LGHNA and CDR2 YSLEER.

J is TRBJ2-5 and V is TRBV30, with D unresolved. Germline V CDR1 and CDR2: GTSNPN, SVGIG (reference sequence). This CDR3 region has 11 residues. Trimming shortened V by 2 bases and J by 5 bases, and 6 bases separated the two germline ends. In DNA form, the CDR3 reads TGTGCCTGGAGTCCCTCGGAGACCCAGTACTTC. This translates into CAWSPSETQYF.